This T cell receptor (beta chain) was sequenced for a study of yellow fever vaccine responses in identical twins. A word on this clonotype: Its target is unknown.

The germline gives CDR1 MDHEN, CDR2 SYDVKM. Trimming cost V 6 bases and J 7 bases, with 9 bases left between them. This CDR3 contains 11 residues. Study observations and caveats: Twins' vaccine T cell responses reportedly seemed partly convergent and partly personalized.

TCRdb fed the RT-PCR reads into MiXCR, producing one record per CDR3 protein. The sample carries more than 2,000 distinct CDR3 sequences, roughly 80% recorded once. This TCR was sampled from a woman between 18 and 29 years old who received the yellow fever vaccine. This material consisted of T cells from blood (PBMCs), unsorted or a sorted subset (not recorded which), taken before or after yellow fever vaccination (not recorded which). V is TRBV28 and J is TRBJ1-2, with D uncertain. In DNA, the CDR3 is TGTGCCAGCAGCCACCCAGGTGGCTACACCTTC. Protein product: CASSHPGGYTF.